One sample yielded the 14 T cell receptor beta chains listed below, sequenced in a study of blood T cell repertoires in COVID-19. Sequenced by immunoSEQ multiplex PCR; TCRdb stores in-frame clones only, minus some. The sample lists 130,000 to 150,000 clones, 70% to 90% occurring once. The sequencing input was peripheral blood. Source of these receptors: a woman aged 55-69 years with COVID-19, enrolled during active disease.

CDR3 loop: CASSMERGGPIQETQYF. The CDR3 bases are TGTGCCAGTAGTATGGAGCGGGGGGGCCCGATCCAAGAGACCCAGTACTTC. The V call is TRBV19, the J call TRBJ2-5, with TRBD2 matching over 10 bases. CDR3 length equals 17 residues. V dropped 3 bases and J dropped 1; count of bases not matched to a gene: 8. Germline loops: CDR1 LNHDA, CDR2 SQIVND (reference sequence).

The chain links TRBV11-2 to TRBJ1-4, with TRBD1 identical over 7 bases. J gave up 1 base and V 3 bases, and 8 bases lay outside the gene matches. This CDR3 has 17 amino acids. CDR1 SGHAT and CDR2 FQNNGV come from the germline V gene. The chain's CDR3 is CASSLRQGFGTNEKLFF. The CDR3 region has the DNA TGTGCCAGCAGCTTGAGACAGGGATTCGGAACTAATGAAAAACTGTTTTTT. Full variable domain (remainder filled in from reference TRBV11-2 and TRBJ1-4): EAGVAQSPRYKIIEKRQSVAFWCNPISGHATLYWYQQILGQGPKLLIQFQNNGVVDDSQLPKDRFSAERLKGVDSTLKIQPAKLEDSAVYLCASSLRQGFGTNEKLFFGSGTQLSVL.

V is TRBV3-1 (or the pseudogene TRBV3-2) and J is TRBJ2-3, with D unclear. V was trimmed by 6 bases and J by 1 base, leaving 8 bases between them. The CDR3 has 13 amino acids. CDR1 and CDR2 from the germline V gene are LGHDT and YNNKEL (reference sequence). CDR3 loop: CASRKPGTDTQYF. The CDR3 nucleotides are TGTGCCAGCAGGAAACCGGGCACAGATACGCAGTATTTT.

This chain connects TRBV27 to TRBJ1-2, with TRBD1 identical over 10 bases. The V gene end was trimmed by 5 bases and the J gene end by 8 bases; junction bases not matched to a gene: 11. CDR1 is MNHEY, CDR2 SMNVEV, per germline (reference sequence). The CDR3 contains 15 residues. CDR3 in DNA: TGTGCCAGCAGTCCCTACGGGACAGGGGCAAGGGGCTACACCTTC. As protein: CASSPYGTGARGYTF.

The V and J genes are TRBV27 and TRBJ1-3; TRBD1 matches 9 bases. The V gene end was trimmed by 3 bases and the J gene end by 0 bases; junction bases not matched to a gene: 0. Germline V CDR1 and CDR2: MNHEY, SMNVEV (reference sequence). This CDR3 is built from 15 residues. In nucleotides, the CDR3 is TGTGCCAGCAGTTTGGGACAGGGCTCTGGAAACACCATATATTTT. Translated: CASSLGQGSGNTIYF.

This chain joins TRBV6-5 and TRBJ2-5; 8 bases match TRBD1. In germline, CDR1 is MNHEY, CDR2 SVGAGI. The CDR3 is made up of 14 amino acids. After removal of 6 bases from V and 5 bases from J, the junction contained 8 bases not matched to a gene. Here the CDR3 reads CASSTGTGRETQYF. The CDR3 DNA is TGTGCCAGCAGCACGGGGACAGGCAGGGAGACCCAGTACTTC.

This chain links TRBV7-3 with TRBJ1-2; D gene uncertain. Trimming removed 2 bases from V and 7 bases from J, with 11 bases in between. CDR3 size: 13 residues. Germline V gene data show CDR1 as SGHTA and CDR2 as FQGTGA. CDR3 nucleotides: TGTGCCAGCAGCTTAGAGGGCGAATCTGGCTACACCTTC. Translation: CASSLEGESGYTF.

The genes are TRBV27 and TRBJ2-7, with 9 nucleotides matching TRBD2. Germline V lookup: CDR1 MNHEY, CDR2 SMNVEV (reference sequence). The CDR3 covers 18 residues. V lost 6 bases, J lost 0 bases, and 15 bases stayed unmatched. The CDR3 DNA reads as TGTGCCAGCAGAGTTTTTGGAGCGGGGGGCCAGAGCTCCTACGAGCAGTACTTC. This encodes CASRVFGAGGQSSYEQYF.

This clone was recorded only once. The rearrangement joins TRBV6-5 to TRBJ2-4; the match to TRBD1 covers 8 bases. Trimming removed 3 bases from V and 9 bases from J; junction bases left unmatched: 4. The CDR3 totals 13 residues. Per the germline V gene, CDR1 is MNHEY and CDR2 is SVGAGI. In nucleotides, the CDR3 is TGTGCCAGCAGTTATAGGACAGGGAGCATTCAGTACTTC. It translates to CASSYRTGSIQYF.

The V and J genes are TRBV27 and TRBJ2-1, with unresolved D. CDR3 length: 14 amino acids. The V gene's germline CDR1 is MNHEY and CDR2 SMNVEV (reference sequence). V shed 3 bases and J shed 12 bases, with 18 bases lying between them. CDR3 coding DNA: TGTGCCAGCAGTTTGGTGTCGGTTGCGTCGCCGCAGTTCTTC. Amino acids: CASSLVSVASPQFF.

The DNA for the CDR3 is TGTGCCAGCACTGTAGGGGCGAACACCGGGGAGCTGTTTTTT. Amino acids: CASTVGANTGELFF. The V and J genes are TRBV25-1 and TRBJ2-2; D perhaps matches TRBD1 (5 bases). The CDR3 is 14 amino acids. V was cut by 7 bases and J by 0 bases, with 9 bases left in between. The germline CDR1 and CDR2 sequences are MGHDK and SYGVNS.

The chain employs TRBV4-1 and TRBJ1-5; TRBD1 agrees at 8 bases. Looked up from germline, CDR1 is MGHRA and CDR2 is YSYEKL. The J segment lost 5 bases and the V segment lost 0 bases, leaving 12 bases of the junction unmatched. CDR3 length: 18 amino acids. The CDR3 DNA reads TGCGCCAGCAGCCAAGATTTCGGGCAGGGGGCTTCCTATCAGCCCCAGCATTTT. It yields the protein CASSQDFGQGASYQPQHF.

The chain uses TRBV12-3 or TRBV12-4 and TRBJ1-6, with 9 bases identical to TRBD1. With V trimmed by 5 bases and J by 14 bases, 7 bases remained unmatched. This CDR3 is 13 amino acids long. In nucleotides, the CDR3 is TGTGCCAGCAGTCTCCGGGACAGGGCCACCCTCCACTTT. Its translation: CASSLRDRATLHF.

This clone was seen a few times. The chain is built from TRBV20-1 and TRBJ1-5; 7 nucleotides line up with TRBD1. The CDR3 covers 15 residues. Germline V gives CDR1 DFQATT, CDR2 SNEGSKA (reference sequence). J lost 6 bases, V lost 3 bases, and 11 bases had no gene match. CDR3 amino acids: CSASRWQGVSQPQHF. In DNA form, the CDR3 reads TGCAGTGCTAGTCGGTGGCAGGGGGTAAGTCAGCCCCAGCATTTT.